This T cell receptor (beta chain) was observed in a study of tumor T cells in aggressive B-cell lymphoma. V lost 5 bases and J lost 2; bases outside the gene matches: 15. The CDR3 contains 19 residues. CDR1 and CDR2 from the germline V gene are MNHEY and SMNVEV (reference sequence). Generated by immunoSEQ multiplex PCR, the TCRdb table keeps only in-frame clones and is missing some. The data show several thousand clones, around 90% seen once. The chain links TRBV27 to TRBJ2-6; TRBD1 matches at 7 bases. The sample comprised tumor tissue. This sequence was found in an adult with diffuse large B cell lymphoma. Some clones in this sample may be carry-over from other donors' samples. The CDR3 bases are TGTGCCAGCAGTCCCCTTTTGAGGGGGCTAGTACCTGGGGCCAACGTCCTGACTTTC. It is translated as CASSPLLRGLVPGANVLTF.